Described below is a single T cell receptor beta chain sequence and its context. The antigen remains unidentified. This entry is derived from a study of T cell repertoires in cytomegalovirus infection. Overall study: CMV epitopes in the study were HLA-C-restricted (recently identified) and HLA-B-restricted (well studied). Through public TCR beta signatures, both CMV infection and matching HLA type were indicated. General observations from the study: Carriers of CMV and the relevant HLA type were discriminated by public TCR beta frequency. It was HLA-C-restricted CMV-specific TCR beta clonotypes that dominated the response ex vivo.

CDR1 is MNHEY and CDR2 is SVGAGI in the germline V gene. The CDR3 consists of 15 residues. J was trimmed by 9 bases and V by 6 bases; bases with no gene match: 15. TCRdb ran MiXCR on the reads and lists one entry per CDR3 protein. The sample lists around 800,000 distinct CDR3 sequences, about 31% occurring once. This rearrangement joins TRBV6-5 to TRBJ2-5; 8 bases line up with TRBD2. The sequence was collected from a human donor in good health (CMV status not recorded). Some clones in this sample may be carry-over from other donors' samples. The material was cultured CD8+ T cells from PBMCs, obtained from culture after CMV antigen stimulation. This chain's CDR3 is CASSLYAGTSLAQYF. The CDR3 DNA is TGTGCCAGCAGCCTATATGCCGGGACTAGTCTGGCCCAGTACTTC.